This entry lists 24 T cell receptor beta chains sequenced from one sample in a study of cytomegalovirus exposure and HLA in healthy donors. The PCR had 60 Vbeta and 13 Jbeta primers. The protocol was immunoSEQ multiplex PCR, while the TCRdb copy is restricted to in-frame clones and leaves out a portion. This table has 150,000 to 200,000 clones, 70% to 80% appearing once. Sequences were obtained from PBMCs. Receptor source: a man in his forties or fifties in good health and CMV-seronegative.

In this sample, this clone turned up once. This chain joins TRBV28 and TRBJ1-5; 7 bases line up with TRBD1. Germline loops: CDR1 MDHEN, CDR2 SYDVKM. The CDR3 consists of 15 residues. V dropped 6 bases and J dropped 4; count of bases not matched to a gene: 9. This CDR3 reads CASSETGMGNQPQHF. The CDR3 DNA is TGTGCCAGCAGCGAGACAGGGATGGGGAATCAGCCCCAGCATTTT.

V gene TRBV2 combines with J gene TRBJ1-2; tentative D call: TRBD1 (6 bases). Looked up from germline, CDR1 is SNHLY and CDR2 is FYNNEI. This CDR3 comprises 14 residues. V lost 7 bases to trimming and J lost 8 bases, with 20 bases between them. The CDR3 sequence is CASKAGASNGGYTF. As DNA, the CDR3 is TGTGCCAGCAAAGCGGGGGCCAGTAATGGAGGCTACACCTTC.

The chain employs TRBV4-1 and TRBJ2-1, with a weak D call TRBD2 (5 bases). V shed 4 bases and J shed 6 bases, with 16 bases lying between them. Germline values: CDR1 MGHRA, CDR2 YSYEKL. This CDR3 is 15 amino acids long. CDR3 loop: CASSPLLSGLNEQFF. The CDR3 DNA follows: TGCGCCAGCAGCCCTCTGCTAAGCGGTCTCAATGAGCAGTTCTTC.

This clone has only a few counts. The CDR3 sequence is CASSPSSMSGGSVAGELFF. CDR3 nucleotides: TGTGCCAGCAGCCCTTCGTCGATGAGCGGGGGTTCCGTGGCCGGGGAGCTGTTTTTT. J is TRBJ2-2 and V is TRBV9; 8 bases line up with TRBD2. The CDR3 runs 19 residues. Germline-derived CDR1 and CDR2 are SGDLS and YYNGEE. V was clipped by 4 bases and J by 6 bases; unmatched bases: 20.

The gene calls are TRBV5-1 and TRBJ2-3; 7 bases agree with TRBD2. The ends lost 7 bases at V and 6 bases at J; junction bases unmatched: 17. CDR1 SGHRS and CDR2 YFSETQ come from the germline V gene. This CDR3 is 16 amino acids long. CDR3 in DNA: TGCGCCAGCTCAAACGCGGTTAGCGGGCCGGCGGATACGCAGTATTTT. It is translated as CASSNAVSGPADTQYF.

The V call is TRBV4-2, the J call TRBJ1-1, with TRBD1 as a possible D gene (6 bases). The CDR3 length is 16 residues. V gave up 7 bases and J gave up 2 bases, with 20 bases separating them. Per the germline V gene, CDR1 is LGHNA and CDR2 is YNFKEQ. CDR3 sequence reads: CASTPLQTGINTEAFF. DNA for the CDR3: TGTGCCAGCACCCCACTTCAGACAGGTATAAACACTGAAGCTTTCTTT.

The rearrangement joins TRBV7-2 to TRBJ1-1; D unclear. Trimming shortened V by 3 bases and J by 0 bases, and 8 bases separated the two germline ends. CDR3 length equals 14 residues. CDR1 is SGHTA and CDR2 is FQGNSA in the germline V gene. In DNA form, the CDR3 reads TGTGCCAGCAGCTTGGGCAGGTTGAACACTGAAGCTTTCTTT. Encoded protein: CASSLGRLNTEAFF. Full variable domain (remainder filled in from reference TRBV7-2 and TRBJ1-1): GAGVSQSPSNKVTEKGKDVELRCDPISGHTALYWYRQSLGQGLEFLIYFQGNSAPDKSGLPSDRFSAERTGGSVSTLTIQRTQQEDSAVYLCASSLGRLNTEAFFGQGTRLTVV.

The chain carries TRBV5-4 and TRBJ2-2, with a possible D match to TRBD2 (7 bases). The CDR3 is made up of 15 amino acids. The germline CDR1 and CDR2 sequences are SGHNT and YYREEE (reference sequence). V was trimmed by 4 bases and J by 4 bases, leaving 14 bases between them. The CDR3, as DNA: TGTGCCAGCAGCGAGGGGGGGAGGGTCACCGGGGAGCTGTTTTTT. Translated: CASSEGGRVTGELFF.

The V gene is TRBV27, the J gene TRBJ2-1; 9 bases agree with TRBD1. The CDR3 is 15 residues long. The germline V gene has CDR1 MNHEY and CDR2 SMNVEV (reference sequence). V shed 1 base, J shed 9 bases, and the junction held 7 bases outside the gene matches. The CDR3 loop is CASSLFGTGLGEQFF. For the CDR3, the DNA is TGTGCCAGCAGTTTATTTGGGACAGGGTTGGGTGAGCAGTTCTTC.

CDR3 DNA sequence: TGTGCCAGCACCCAGGAGGGAACTAGCAATCAGCCCCAGCATTTT. It encodes CASTQEGTSNQPQHF. The chain carries TRBV2 and TRBJ1-5; D remains unclear. This CDR3 spans 15 amino acids. V lost 7 bases to trimming and J lost 0 bases, with 13 bases between them. From germline, CDR1 is SNHLY and CDR2 FYNNEI.

The rearrangement links TRBV30 to TRBJ1-6, with 8 bases fitting TRBD1. This CDR3 contains 16 residues. Germline loops: CDR1 GTSNPN, CDR2 SVGIG (reference sequence). J lost 10 bases, V lost 3 bases, and 14 bases had no gene match. The CDR3 DNA is TGTGCCTGGAGCCCTCTCCAGGGGGCGATAGGATCACCCCTCCACTTT. Its protein product is CAWSPLQGAIGSPLHF.

The chain carries TRBV11-2 and TRBJ2-7; the D gene is possibly TRBD1 (6 bases). The CDR3 covers 14 residues. With 0 bases removed from V and 2 bases from J, the gap between germline ends came to 8 bases. CDR1 is SGHAT, CDR2 FQNNGV, per germline. CDR3 loop: CASSLDPGAYEQYF. The CDR3, as DNA: TGTGCCAGCAGCTTAGATCCAGGGGCCTACGAGCAGTACTTC.

The chain employs TRBV11-3 and TRBJ2-1, with TRBD2 as a possible D gene (6 bases). V shed 5 bases and J shed 5 bases, with 16 bases lying between them. Germline V lookup: CDR1 SGHNT, CDR2 YENEEA. There are 15 residues in the CDR3. The CDR3 nucleotides are TGTGCCAGCAGCCTCCAAAGCGGGCCTGACAATGAGCAGTTCTTC. It encodes CASSLQSGPDNEQFF.

This rearrangement joins TRBV11-2 to TRBJ2-7; a weak D match, TRBD1 (6 bases). This CDR3 contains 12 residues. From germline, CDR1 is SGHAT and CDR2 FQNNGV. The ends were cut back, 7 bases at V and 4 bases at J, with 11 bases in the middle. CDR3 nucleotide sequence: TGTGCCAGCACCAACACAGGGTACGAGCAGTACTTC. Its protein is CASTNTGYEQYF.

The V gene is TRBV5-4, the J gene TRBJ1-6; 8 bases are a match to TRBD1. Trimming removed 4 bases from V and 7 bases from J; junction bases left unmatched: 10. The CDR3 sequence is 16 residues long. Germline assignment: CDR1 SGHNT and CDR2 YYREEE (reference sequence). CDR3 sequence: CASSQLGQGVNSPLHF. CDR3 in DNA: TGTGCCAGCAGCCAGCTAGGACAGGGAGTGAATTCACCCCTCCACTTT.

The chain carries TRBV5-4 and TRBJ2-5, with D possibly being TRBD2 (7 bases). CDR3 size: 15 residues. Germline loops: CDR1 SGHNT, CDR2 YYREEE (reference sequence). V lost 0 bases and J lost 5, with 14 bases in between. The CDR3 DNA reads TGTGCCAGCAGCTTGGTACGGGGGGCCGAGGAGACCCAGTACTTC. Translation gives CASSLVRGAEETQYF. Full variable domain (outside the CDR3, taken from reference TRBV5-4 and TRBJ2-5): ETGVTQSPTHLIKTRGQQVTLRCSSQSGHNTVSWYQQALGQGPQFIFQYYREEENGRGNFPPRFSGLQFPNYSSELNVNALELDDSALYLCASSLVRGAEETQYFGPGTRLLVL.

The J gene is TRBJ1-5, the V gene TRBV5-1, with 7 bases matching TRBD1. J lost 1 base, V lost 2 bases, and 0 bases had no gene match. CDR3 length: 14 residues. The germline V gene encodes CDR1 SGHRS and CDR2 YFSETQ. The CDR3: CASSLQGSNQPQHF. The CDR3 DNA reads as TGCGCCAGCAGCTTACAGGGGAGCAATCAGCCCCAGCATTTT.

The J gene is TRBJ2-6, the V gene TRBV4-3, with TRBD1 matching over 12 bases. With 5 bases clipped from V and 3 bases from J, the junction kept 8 bases outside the gene matches. CDR1 is LGHNA and CDR2 is YSLEER in the germline V gene. CDR3 length equals 18 residues. This CDR3 reads CASSKPGQGALGANVLTF. The CDR3 nucleotides are TGCGCCAGCAGCAAGCCGGGACAGGGGGCGCTTGGGGCCAACGTCCTGACTTTC.

The gene calls are TRBV30 and TRBJ2-5, with a possible D match to TRBD2 (7 bases). V lost 0 bases to trimming and J lost 5 bases, with 10 bases between them. The CDR3 runs to 13 residues. Germline V gene sequence: CDR1 GTSNPN, CDR2 SVGIG (reference sequence). The CDR3 DNA is TGTGCCTGGAGTGTACAGGGAGGGGAGACCCAGTACTTC. Translating it yields CAWSVQGGETQYF. The entire variable domain, with the rest obtained from reference TRBV30 and TRBJ2-5, is as follows: SQTIHQWPATLVQPVGSPLSLECTVEGTSNPNLYWYRQAAGRGLQLLFYSVGIGQISSEVPQNLSASRPQDRQFILSSKKLLLSDSGFYLCAWSVQGGETQYFGPGTRLLVL.

This chain links TRBV19 with TRBJ1-5, with 8 bases fitting TRBD1. There are 15 residues in the CDR3. CDR1 and CDR2 from the germline V gene are LNHDA and SQIVND (reference sequence). V was clipped by 7 bases and J by 1 base; unmatched bases: 6. The CDR3 DNA reads as TGTGCCAGTACCCCGGACAGGGCAAGCAATCAGCCCCAGCATTTT. Amino acids: CASTPDRASNQPQHF.

This clone came up a few times. The J gene is TRBJ2-7, the V gene TRBV9; D may be TRBD1 (6 bases). This CDR3 region has 13 residues. Germline CDR1 SGDLS, CDR2 YYNGEE. Trimming left V 4 bases short and J 5 bases short, with 13 bases between. CDR3 protein: CASSKTTGDEQYF. The CDR3 DNA reads as TGTGCCAGCAGCAAGACGACAGGCGACGAGCAGTACTTC.

The chain is built from TRBV6-6 and TRBJ2-3; D might be TRBD2 (5 bases). Germline V CDR1 and CDR2: MNHNY, SVGAGI (reference sequence). The CDR3 has 14 amino acids. Trimming stripped 0 bases from V and 6 bases from J, with 10 bases between. The CDR3 spells CASSYSRRVDTQYF. CDR3 DNA sequence: TGTGCCAGCAGTTACTCTCGGCGGGTTGATACGCAGTATTTT.

The chain is built from TRBV5-1 and TRBJ2-3; 11 bases are shared with TRBD2. The trim removed 2 bases at V and 0 bases at J, leaving 5 bases unmatched. This CDR3 comprises 17 residues. The germline V gene encodes CDR1 SGHRS and CDR2 YFSETQ. As DNA, the CDR3 is TGCGCCAGCAGCTTTTTAGCGGGGGGGTCTAGCACAGATACGCAGTATTTT. Translated, it gives CASSFLAGGSSTDTQYF.

V gene TRBV19 combines with J gene TRBJ2-7, with D tentatively TRBD1 (5 bases). This CDR3 has 14 amino acids. Per germline, CDR1 LNHDA and CDR2 SQIVND (reference sequence). Trimming pared 5 bases from V and 1 base from J, leaving 12 bases between. Here the CDR3 reads CASSLRVLSYEQYF. CDR3 bases: TGTGCCAGTAGTCTCAGGGTACTTTCCTACGAGCAGTACTTC.